The source of this T cell receptor (beta chain) is a study of blood T cell repertoires in COVID-19. Across the whole study: Samples came from the United States, Italy and Spain, spanning acute and convalescent COVID-19.

Germline trimming cut 7 bases from V and 0 bases from J; bases unmatched to any gene: 7. The length of the CDR3 is 14 residues. The germline V gene has CDR1 SQVTM and CDR2 ANQGSEA. In the original processing: Estimation of nucleated cell counts relied on the amplification of reference gene primers. Assay: immunoSEQ multiplex PCR; the TCRdb copy retains only in-frame clones and omits some. V, J and clone size derive from that table, while D and trimming were established from the DNA sequence. The sample lists roughly 350,000 clones, roughly 85% occurring once. The TCR sequence derives from a woman in her late teens or twenties with acute or convalescent COVID-19. The chain uses TRBV29-1 and TRBJ2-7; 9 nucleotides agree with TRBD1. Sequenced input: peripheral blood. CDR3 coding DNA: TGCAGCGCCTCCGGGACAGGGCACTCCTACGAGCAGTACTTC. Its translation is CSASGTGHSYEQYF.